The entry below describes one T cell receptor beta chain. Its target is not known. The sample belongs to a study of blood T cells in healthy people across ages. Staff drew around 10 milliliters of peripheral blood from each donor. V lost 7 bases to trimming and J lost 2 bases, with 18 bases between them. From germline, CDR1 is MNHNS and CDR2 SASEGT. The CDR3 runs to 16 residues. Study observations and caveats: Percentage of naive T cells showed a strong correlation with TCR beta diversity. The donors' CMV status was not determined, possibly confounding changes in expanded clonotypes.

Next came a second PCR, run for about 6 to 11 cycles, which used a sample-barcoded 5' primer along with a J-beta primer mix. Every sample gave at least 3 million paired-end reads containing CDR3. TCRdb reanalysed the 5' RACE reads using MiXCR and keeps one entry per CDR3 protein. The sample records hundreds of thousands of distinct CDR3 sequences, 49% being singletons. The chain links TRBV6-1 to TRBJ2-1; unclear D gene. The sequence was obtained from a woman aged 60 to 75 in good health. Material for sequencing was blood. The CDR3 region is CASTPGKYFAYNEQFF. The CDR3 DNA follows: TGTGCCAGCACCCCGGGCAAATACTTTGCCTACAATGAGCAGTTCTTC.